The clone carrying this T cell receptor beta chain was found a few times. This specimen belongs to a study of blood T cell repertoires in COVID-19. The V gene's germline CDR1 is SGHDN and CDR2 FVKESK. Trimming took off 10 bases at V and 0 bases at J, with 25 bases between the two ends. The CDR3 is 18 amino acids. Here immunoSEQ multiplex PCR was the method, and the copy in TCRdb shows in-frame clones only, minus some. The sample lists fewer than 350,000 clones, roughly 87% occurring once. The chain couples TRBV14 to TRBJ2-1, with a weak D call TRBD2 (7 bases). Input material: PBMCs or T cells enriched from blood (not recorded which). The sequence was collected from a woman in her 40s who had recovered from COVID-19. For the CDR3, the DNA is TGTGCCATGAGGGGGGGTAGCGCCCTACCGAGCTCCTACAATGAGCAGTTCTTC. Translated, it gives CAMRGGSALPSSYNEQFF.